Listed below are T cell receptor beta chains from one sample, sequenced in a study of T cell changes during pregnancy in multiple sclerosis. Generated by immunoSEQ multiplex PCR, the TCRdb table keeps only in-frame clones and is missing some. The sample lists approximately 35,000 clones, 91% seen once, with 2.5% to 3% in the top ten. The sample consisted of CD4+ T cells from peripheral blood mononuclear cells, taken in the third trimester of pregnancy. The receptors shown here come from a female donor in good health, enrolled as a control in a pregnancy study. CDR3s include the opening cysteine and the closing phenylalanine or tryptophan. D genes are given only for firm matches. Only part of the rows carry a size: once, few, many, or a class if the clone is expanded.

V gene: TRBV4-2; clone size: once; J gene: TRBJ2-1; D gene: TRBD2; CDR3 length: 15; CDR3 protein: CASSRGTSGTGEQFF; CDR3 DNA: TGTGCCAGCAGCCGCGGGACTAGCGGGACGGGAGAGCAGTTCTTC
V gene: TRBV28; clone size: -; J gene: TRBJ2-1; D gene: -; CDR3 length: 16; CDR3 protein: CASSRTGGLGNNEQFF; CDR3 DNA: TGTGCCAGCAGTCGGACTGGGGGACTCGGTAACAATGAGCAGTTCTTC
V gene: TRBV7-9; clone size: -; J gene: TRBJ1-4; D gene: TRBD1; CDR3 length: 14; CDR3 protein: CASSLGQINEKLFF; CDR3 DNA: TGTGCCAGCAGCTTGGGACAGATTAATGAAAAACTGTTTTTT
V gene: TRBV5-4; clone size: -; J gene: TRBJ2-1; D gene: TRBD1; CDR3 length: 16; CDR3 protein: CASSLVVTGEDNEQFF; CDR3 DNA: TGTGCCAGCAGCTTGGTAGTGACAGGGGAAGACAATGAGCAGTTCTTC
V gene: TRBV5-6; clone size: -; J gene: TRBJ1-2; D gene: -; CDR3 length: 17; CDR3 protein: CASSHDLSTGLNYGYTF; CDR3 DNA: TGTGCCAGCAGCCACGACCTTAGCACAGGCCTTAACTATGGCTACACCTTC
V gene: TRBV5-1; clone size: once; J gene: TRBJ2-2; D gene: TRBD1; CDR3 length: 15; CDR3 protein: CASSGGQGRTGELFF; CDR3 DNA: TGCGCCAGCAGCGGGGGACAGGGGAGGACCGGGGAGCTGTTTTTT
V gene: TRBV7-2; clone size: -; J gene: TRBJ1-4; D gene: TRBD1; CDR3 length: 15; CDR3 protein: CASSKQTGGDEKLFF; CDR3 DNA: TGTGCCAGCAGCAAACAGACAGGGGGGGATGAAAAACTGTTTTTT
V gene: TRBV7-8; clone size: -; J gene: TRBJ2-7; D gene: -; CDR3 length: 16; CDR3 protein: CASSLSEVDAGYEQYF; CDR3 DNA: TGTGCCAGCAGCTTGAGCGAGGTCGATGCCGGATACGAGCAGTACTTC
V gene: TRBV4-3; clone size: -; J gene: TRBJ2-2; D gene: TRBD2; CDR3 length: 15; CDR3 protein: CASSQDRLAIGELFF; CDR3 DNA: TGCGCCAGCAGCCAAGATCGACTAGCTATCGGGGAGCTGTTTTTT
V gene: TRBV19; clone size: -; J gene: TRBJ2-1; D gene: TRBD2; CDR3 length: 16; CDR3 protein: CASSAGLAYSYNEQFF; CDR3 DNA: TGTGCCAGTAGTGCGGGACTAGCCTACTCCTACAATGAGCAGTTCTTC
V gene: TRBV6-1; clone size: -; J gene: TRBJ2-2; D gene: -; CDR3 length: 14; CDR3 protein: CASTWERGTGELFF; CDR3 DNA: TGTGCCAGCACCTGGGAAAGGGGCACCGGGGAGCTGTTTTTT
V gene: TRBV28; clone size: -; J gene: TRBJ1-6; D gene: TRBD1; CDR3 length: 15; CDR3 protein: CASSPGGDFDSPLHF; CDR3 DNA: TGTGCCAGCAGCCCAGGGGGCGACTTCGATTCACCCCTCCACTTT
V gene: TRBV18; clone size: -; J gene: TRBJ1-6; D gene: -; CDR3 length: 15; CDR3 protein: CASSPTPYYNSPLHF; CDR3 DNA: TGTGCCAGCTCACCCACCCCCTATTATAATTCACCCCTCCACTTT
V gene: TRBV7-9; clone size: -; J gene: TRBJ2-1; D gene: TRBD2; CDR3 length: 14; CDR3 protein: CASSPGGSYNEQFF; CDR3 DNA: TGTGCCAGCAGCCCGGGGGGGTCCTACAATGAGCAGTTCTTC
V gene: TRBV28; clone size: once; J gene: TRBJ2-5; D gene: -; CDR3 length: 12; CDR3 protein: CASSLFAETQYF; CDR3 DNA: TGTGCCAGCAGTTTGTTCGCGGAGACCCAGTACTTC
V gene: TRBV18; clone size: once; J gene: TRBJ2-1; D gene: TRBD2; CDR3 length: 16; CDR3 protein: CASSLGTSGIYNEQFF; CDR3 DNA: TGTGCCAGCTCACTCGGGACTAGCGGAATATACAATGAGCAGTTCTTC
V gene: TRBV4-2; clone size: -; J gene: TRBJ1-3; D gene: TRBD1; CDR3 length: 20; CDR3 protein: CASSQGQGQGGVYAGNTIYF; CDR3 DNA: TGTGCCAGCAGCCAAGGCCAAGGACAGGGTGGAGTATATGCTGGAAACACCATATATTTT
V gene: TRBV6-1; clone size: few; J gene: TRBJ2-3; D gene: -; CDR3 length: 13; CDR3 protein: CASSEYPQGTQYF; CDR3 DNA: TGTGCCAGCAGTGAATATCCTCAGGGTACGCAGTATTTT
V gene: TRBV29-1; clone size: few; J gene: TRBJ2-2; D gene: TRBD1; CDR3 length: 14; CDR3 protein: CSVYQTGETGELFF; CDR3 DNA: TGCAGCGTCTATCAGACAGGGGAAACCGGGGAGCTGTTTTTT
V gene: TRBV19; clone size: -; J gene: TRBJ2-5; D gene: -; CDR3 length: 14; CDR3 protein: CASSIIGGRETQYF; CDR3 DNA: TGTGCCAGTAGTATAATTGGAGGGAGGGAGACCCAGTACTTC
V gene: TRBV27; clone size: -; J gene: TRBJ2-3; D gene: -; CDR3 length: 15; CDR3 protein: CASSLMAGATDTQYF; CDR3 DNA: TGTGCCAGCAGTTTAATGGCGGGGGCCACAGATACGCAGTATTTT
V gene: TRBV20-1; clone size: -; J gene: TRBJ1-2; D gene: TRBD1; CDR3 length: 11; CDR3 protein: CSAKEGGGYTF; CDR3 DNA: TGCAGTGCTAAAGAAGGGGGCGGCTACACCTTC
V gene: TRBV5-1; clone size: -; J gene: TRBJ2-7; D gene: -; CDR3 length: 13; CDR3 protein: CASSLVIADEQYF; CDR3 DNA: TGCGCCAGCAGCTTGGTTATAGCGGACGAGCAGTACTTC
V gene: TRBV28; clone size: -; J gene: TRBJ1-2; D gene: -; CDR3 length: 14; CDR3 protein: CASSFFQGGEGYTF; CDR3 DNA: TGTGCCAGCAGTTTCTTTCAGGGTGGGGAAGGCTACACCTTC
V gene: TRBV25-1; clone size: once; J gene: TRBJ1-4; D gene: -; CDR3 length: 17; CDR3 protein: CASSEMWAVESNEKLFF; CDR3 DNA: TGTGCCAGCAGTGAAATGTGGGCAGTTGAGTCTAATGAAAAACTGTTTTTT
V gene: TRBV4-2; clone size: -; J gene: TRBJ2-5; D gene: -; CDR3 length: 14; CDR3 protein: CASSQGGLGETQYF; CDR3 DNA: TGTGCCAGCAGCCAAGGAGGGCTGGGAGAGACCCAGTACTTC
V gene: TRBV4-1; clone size: -; J gene: TRBJ2-7; D gene: TRBD2; CDR3 length: 15; CDR3 protein: CASSQGLAGRGEQYF; CDR3 DNA: TGCGCCAGCAGCCAAGGACTAGCGGGAAGGGGAGAGCAGTACTTC
V gene: TRBV25-1; clone size: -; J gene: TRBJ2-2; D gene: -; CDR3 length: 12; CDR3 protein: CASREGTGELFF; CDR3 DNA: TGTGCCAGCAGGGAGGGAACCGGGGAGCTGTTTTTT
V gene: TRBV27; clone size: -; J gene: TRBJ2-4; D gene: -; CDR3 length: 18; CDR3 protein: CASSLSFQGLGAKNIQYF; CDR3 DNA: TGTGCCAGCAGTTTATCGTTTCAGGGGTTGGGGGCCAAAAACATTCAGTACTTC
V gene: TRBV27; clone size: -; J gene: TRBJ1-6; D gene: -; CDR3 length: 19; CDR3 protein: CASSLDRGTWGSYNSPLHF; CDR3 DNA: TGTGCCAGCAGTCTGGACCGGGGAACGTGGGGCTCCTATAATTCACCCCTCCACTTT
V gene: TRBV5-6; clone size: -; J gene: TRBJ2-7; D gene: TRBD1; CDR3 length: 14; CDR3 protein: CASSPGDRGAEQYF; CDR3 DNA: TGTGCCAGCAGCCCGGGGGACAGGGGGGCCGAGCAGTACTTC
V gene: TRBV19; clone size: -; J gene: TRBJ2-7; D gene: -; CDR3 length: 12; CDR3 protein: CASSTGFAEQYF; CDR3 DNA: TGTGCCAGTAGTACCGGGTTCGCCGAGCAGTACTTC
V gene: TRBV7-8; clone size: once; J gene: TRBJ1-6; D gene: TRBD1; CDR3 length: 16; CDR3 protein: CASSPGQGAQNSPLHF; CDR3 DNA: TGTGCCAGCAGCCCGGGACAGGGGGCACAGAATTCACCCCTCCACTTT
V gene: TRBV4-2; clone size: -; J gene: TRBJ2-5; D gene: TRBD2; CDR3 length: 16; CDR3 protein: CASSQGGTSGGETQYF; CDR3 DNA: TGTGCCAGCAGCCAAGGAGGGACTAGCGGGGGTGAGACCCAGTACTTC
V gene: TRBV28; clone size: few; J gene: TRBJ1-1; D gene: TRBD1; CDR3 length: 13; CDR3 protein: CASSLSQGTEAFF; CDR3 DNA: TGTGCCAGCAGTTTATCACAGGGGACTGAAGCTTTCTTT
V gene: TRBV6-4; clone size: few; J gene: TRBJ2-3; D gene: TRBD2; CDR3 length: 14; CDR3 protein: CASSDLAGADTQYF; CDR3 DNA: TGTGCCAGCAGTGATCTAGCGGGAGCAGATACGCAGTATTTT
V gene: TRBV9; clone size: -; J gene: TRBJ2-3; D gene: TRBD2; CDR3 length: 16; CDR3 protein: CASSEGTSGYTDTQYF; CDR3 DNA: TGTGCCAGCAGCGAGGGGACTAGCGGGTACACAGATACGCAGTATTTT
V gene: TRBV6-1; clone size: -; J gene: TRBJ1-5; D gene: -; CDR3 length: 16; CDR3 protein: CASSEAPRVVNQPQHF; CDR3 DNA: TGTGCCAGCAGTGAAGCGCCCAGGGTAGTTAATCAGCCCCAGCATTTT
V gene: TRBV4-1; clone size: -; J gene: TRBJ2-5; D gene: TRBD2; CDR3 length: 19; CDR3 protein: CASSQIPGLAGIKQETQYF; CDR3 DNA: TGCGCCAGCAGCCAAATACCGGGACTAGCGGGGATTAAACAAGAGACCCAGTACTTC
V gene: TRBV13; clone size: -; J gene: TRBJ2-7; D gene: TRBD1; CDR3 length: 13; CDR3 protein: CASSENRGYEQYF; CDR3 DNA: TGTGCCAGCAGCGAAAACAGGGGCTACGAGCAGTACTTC
V gene: TRBV5-1; clone size: -; J gene: TRBJ2-7; D gene: -; CDR3 length: 16; CDR3 protein: CASSFIRDRPSYEQYF; CDR3 DNA: TGCGCCAGCAGCTTTATCCGAGACAGGCCTTCCTACGAGCAGTACTTC
V gene: TRBV11-2; clone size: once; J gene: TRBJ2-4; D gene: -; CDR3 length: 17; CDR3 protein: CASRGTAKARAKNIQYF; CDR3 DNA: TGTGCCAGCAGAGGGACTGCCAAAGCTAGAGCCAAAAACATTCAGTACTTC
V gene: TRBV28; clone size: -; J gene: TRBJ1-1; D gene: -; CDR3 length: 12; CDR3 protein: CASSPTGTEAFF; CDR3 DNA: TGTGCCAGCAGTCCAACGGGGACTGAAGCTTTCTTT
V gene: TRBV7-2; clone size: -; J gene: TRBJ2-1; D gene: -; CDR3 length: 17; CDR3 protein: CASSPSGVVWSRNEQFF; CDR3 DNA: TGTGCCAGCAGCCCCTCAGGGGTGGTCTGGTCCCGCAATGAGCAGTTCTTC
V gene: TRBV5-4; clone size: -; J gene: TRBJ1-3; D gene: -; CDR3 length: 13; CDR3 protein: CASSLEDRTAIYF; CDR3 DNA: TGTGCCAGCAGCTTGGAAGACAGAACTGCCATATATTTT
V gene: TRBV25-1; clone size: -; J gene: TRBJ1-1; D gene: -; CDR3 length: 14; CDR3 protein: CASSPGFPNTEAFF; CDR3 DNA: TGTGCCAGCAGTCCAGGGTTCCCGAACACTGAAGCTTTCTTT
V gene: TRBV28; clone size: -; J gene: TRBJ1-2; D gene: TRBD1; CDR3 length: 16; CDR3 protein: CASSFRVRGSFYGYTF; CDR3 DNA: TGTGCCAGCAGTTTTCGCGTCAGGGGGTCTTTTTATGGCTACACCTTC
V gene: TRBV4-2; clone size: -; J gene: TRBJ2-1; D gene: -; CDR3 length: 15; CDR3 protein: CASSQDRTPYNEQFF; CDR3 DNA: TGTGCCAGCAGCCAAGACAGGACTCCATACAATGAGCAGTTCTTC
V gene: TRBV29-1; clone size: -; J gene: TRBJ2-1; D gene: TRBD2; CDR3 length: 15; CDR3 protein: CSVRGGGRDYNEQFF; CDR3 DNA: TGCAGCGTTCGAGGGGGCGGGAGGGACTACAATGAGCAGTTCTTC
V gene: TRBV28; clone size: -; J gene: TRBJ2-7; D gene: -; CDR3 length: 12; CDR3 protein: CASKRQDYEQYF; CDR3 DNA: TGTGCCAGCAAGAGACAGGACTACGAGCAGTACTTC
V gene: TRBV6-1; clone size: once; J gene: TRBJ1-2; D gene: -; CDR3 length: 12; CDR3 protein: CASSIRTNGYTF; CDR3 DNA: TGTGCCAGCAGTATAAGGACAAATGGCTACACCTTC
V gene: TRBV28; clone size: -; J gene: TRBJ1-1; D gene: TRBD1; CDR3 length: 14; CDR3 protein: CASSMPGGNTEAFF; CDR3 DNA: TGTGCCAGCAGTATGCCAGGGGGGAACACTGAAGCTTTCTTT
V gene: TRBV7-9; clone size: -; J gene: TRBJ1-3; D gene: -; CDR3 length: 16; CDR3 protein: CASSHWGDYSGNTIYF; CDR3 DNA: TGTGCCAGCAGCCATTGGGGTGACTACTCTGGAAACACCATATATTTT
V gene: TRBV5-1; clone size: -; J gene: TRBJ2-2; D gene: -; CDR3 length: 15; CDR3 protein: CASSLAGMNTGELFF; CDR3 DNA: TGCGCCAGCAGCTTAGCGGGTATGAACACCGGGGAGCTGTTTTTT
V gene: TRBV2; clone size: -; J gene: TRBJ2-5; D gene: TRBD2; CDR3 length: 15; CDR3 protein: CASSELRGAQETQYF; CDR3 DNA: TGTGCCAGCAGTGAATTGCGGGGGGCTCAAGAGACCCAGTACTTC